Sequencing of this TCR beta chain was carried out in a study of CD8+CD57+ T cells in acquired aplastic anemia. Study details: Isolated CD4+ and CD8+ cells, once sorted, yielded DNA averaging roughly 3 ug. Points from the study as a whole: Patients and healthy controls showed no significant CD8+ Simpson's diversity difference. The study identified about 30 CD8+ CDR3 sequences shared by patients and controls.

The CDR3 extends over 16 amino acids. With 1 base clipped from V and 2 bases from J, the junction kept 4 bases outside the gene matches. Germline assignment: CDR1 SGHNT and CDR2 YENEEA. Template material for TCR beta VDJ and CDR3 profiling consisted of genomic DNA. TCRdb reprocessed the reads with MiXCR, giving one entry per CDR3 protein. The table shows about 420,000 distinct CDR3 sequences, with approximately 70% occurring only once. This clonotype was seen many times. Its antigen is not identified. The receptor comes from a human donor in good health, serving as a control. The sample consisted of sorted CD4+, CD8+, or CD8+CD57+ T cells (not recorded which) from PBMCs. This chain connects TRBV11-3 to TRBJ2-2, with 7 bases lining up with TRBD1. CDR3 sequence reads: CASSLGGGENTGELFF. In nucleotides, the CDR3 is TGTGCCAGCAGCTTAGGAGGGGGCGAAAACACCGGGGAGCTGTTTTTT.